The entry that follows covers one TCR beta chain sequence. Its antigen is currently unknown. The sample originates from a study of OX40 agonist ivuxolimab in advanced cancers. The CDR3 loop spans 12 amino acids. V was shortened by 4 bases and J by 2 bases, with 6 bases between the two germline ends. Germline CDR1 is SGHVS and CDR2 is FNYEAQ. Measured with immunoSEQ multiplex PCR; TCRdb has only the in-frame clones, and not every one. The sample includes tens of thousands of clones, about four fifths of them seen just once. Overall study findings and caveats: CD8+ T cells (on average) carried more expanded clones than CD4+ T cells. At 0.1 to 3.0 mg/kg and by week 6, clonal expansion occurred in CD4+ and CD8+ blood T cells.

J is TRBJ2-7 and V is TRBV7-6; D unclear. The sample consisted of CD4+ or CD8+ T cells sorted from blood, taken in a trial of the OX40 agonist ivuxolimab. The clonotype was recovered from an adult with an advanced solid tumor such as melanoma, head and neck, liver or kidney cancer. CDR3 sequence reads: CASSYGTYEQYF. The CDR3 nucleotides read TGTGCCAGCAGCTATGGAACCTACGAGCAGTACTTC.